This TCR beta chain was recorded in a study of blood T cell repertoires in COVID-19. On the study more broadly: Italy, Spain and the United States were the sources of the convalescent and acute COVID-19 samples. The analysed material was cDNA or gDNA that came from T cells, B-cell-depleted T cells, or PBMCs.

In the authors' methods: The assay estimated nucleated cells by amplifying reference gene primers. Sequenced by immunoSEQ multiplex PCR; TCRdb stores in-frame clones only, minus some. The D gene and trimming were derived from the DNA, and the V and J assignments and clone size from that table. The profile covers under 95,000 clones, with 87% appearing a single time and roughly 5.7% taken by the ten largest. The J segment lost 6 bases and the V segment lost 2 bases, leaving 6 bases of the junction unmatched. Germline V gene lookup returns CDR1 LGHNA and CDR2 YSLEER. The CDR3 spans 15 residues. This receptor was taken from a man in his fifties or sixties with acute or convalescent COVID-19. The rearrangement links TRBV4-3 to TRBJ2-2; 7 bases fit TRBD2. Sequencing input: peripheral blood. CDR3 DNA sequence: TGCGCCAGCAGCCAATCCACGAGCGGGGCCGGGGAGCTGTTTTTT. Its protein product is CASSQSTSGAGELFF.